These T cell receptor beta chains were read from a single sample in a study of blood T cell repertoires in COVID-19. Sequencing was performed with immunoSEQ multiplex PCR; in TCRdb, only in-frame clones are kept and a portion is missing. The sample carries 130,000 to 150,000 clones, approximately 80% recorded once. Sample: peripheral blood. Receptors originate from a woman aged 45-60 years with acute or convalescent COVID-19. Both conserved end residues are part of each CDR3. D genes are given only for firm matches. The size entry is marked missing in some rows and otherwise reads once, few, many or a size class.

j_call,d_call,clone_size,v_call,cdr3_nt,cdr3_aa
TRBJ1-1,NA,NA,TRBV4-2,TGTGCCAGCAGCCATGGCCCGACAGGTTCTAACACTGAAGCTTTCTTT,CASSHGPTGSNTEAFF
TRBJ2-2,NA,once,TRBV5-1,TGCGCCAGCAGGGCGGACCGGGACACTAACACCGGGGAGCTGTTTTTT,CASRADRDTNTGELFF
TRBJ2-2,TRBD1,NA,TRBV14,TGTGCCAGCAGCCCATCCGGGACAGCGAACACCGGGGAGCTGTTTTTT,CASSPSGTANTGELFF
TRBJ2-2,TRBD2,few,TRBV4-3,TGCGCCAGCAGCCAAGATGCAAGCGGGGGGGTCGGGGAGCTGTTTTTT,CASSQDASGGVGELFF
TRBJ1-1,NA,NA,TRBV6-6,TGTGCCAGCAGTTACCCAGAAACAGCGAACACTGAAGCTTTCTTT,CASSYPETANTEAFF
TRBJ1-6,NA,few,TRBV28,TGTGCCAGCAGTATACAGGTGAATTCACCCCTCCACTTT,CASSIQVNSPLHF
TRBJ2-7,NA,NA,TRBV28,TGTGCCAGCAGTTTTTCTGTCAGGGGATCGTTCGAGCAGTACTTC,CASSFSVRGSFEQYF
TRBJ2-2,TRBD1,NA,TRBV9,TGTGCCAGCAGCACCGGGACAGGGGGCGAAGGCGGGGAGCTGTTTTTT,CASSTGTGGEGGELFF
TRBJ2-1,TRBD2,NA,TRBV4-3,TGCGCCAGCAGCCACGGGGAGGGAGCGGGGGGGCTCAATGAGCAGTTCTTC,CASSHGEGAGGLNEQFF
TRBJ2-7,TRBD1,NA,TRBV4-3,TGCGCCAGCAGCCAAGGGTCGAGGGGGCTCTACGAGCAGTACTTC,CASSQGSRGLYEQYF
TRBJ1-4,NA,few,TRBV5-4,TGTGCCAGCAGCTGGGAATTGGGGCCTAATGAAAAACTGTTTTTT,CASSWELGPNEKLFF
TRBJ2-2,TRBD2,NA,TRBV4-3,TGCGCCAGCAGCGTCCTCGGGGGGGCAGACGGGGAGCTGTTTTTT,CASSVLGGADGELFF
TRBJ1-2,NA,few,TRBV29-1,TGCAGCGTTGAAGAATTGGAGGGGCACTATGGCTACACCTTC,CSVEELEGHYGYTF
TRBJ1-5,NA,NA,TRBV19,TGTGCCAGTATGGGCAGGATTAATCAGCCCCAGCATTTT,CASMGRINQPQHF
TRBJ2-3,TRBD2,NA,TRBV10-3,TGTGCCATCAGGGGGGAGGGTACGCAGTATTTT,CAIRGEGTQYF
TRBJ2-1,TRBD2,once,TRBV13,TGTGCCAGCAGGTGGGAGGGACCGGGCAATGAGCAGTTCTTC,CASRWEGPGNEQFF
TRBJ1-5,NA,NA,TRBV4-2,TGTGCCAGCAGCTTAACGACAGCTAGGAGCAATCAGCCCCAGCATTTT,CASSLTTARSNQPQHF
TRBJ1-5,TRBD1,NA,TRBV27,TGTGCCAGCAGTCCCTTATCGGGAGGGACAGCGGACCGGAGGCCCCAGCATTTT,CASSPLSGGTADRRPQHF
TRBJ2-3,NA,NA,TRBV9,TGTGCCAGCAGCGTAGTAGGGGGTACGCAGTATTTT,CASSVVGGTQYF
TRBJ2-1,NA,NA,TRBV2,TGTGCCGGAAACAGGGAGAACGGCAATGAGCAGTTCTTC,CAGNRENGNEQFF
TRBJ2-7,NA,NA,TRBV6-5,TGTGCCAGCAGGTCATCGGCGGAGCACTACGAGCAGTACTTC,CASRSSAEHYEQYF
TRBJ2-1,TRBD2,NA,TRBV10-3,TGTGCCATCAGGCTAGCGGGGGGCAATTCCCCAGTGGGTGAGCAGTTCTTC,CAIRLAGGNSPVGEQFF
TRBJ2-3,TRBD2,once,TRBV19,TGTGCCAGTAGTATAGACCCTAGCGGGGGGCTTCAGGCAGATACGCAGTATTTT,CASSIDPSGGLQADTQYF